This entry concerns a single TCR beta chain. The antigen is not known. The junction and the germline gene differ at one end; a read error may be behind it. The germline gives CDR1 SGHAT, CDR2 FQNNGV. The CDR3 has 14 residues. Sequenced by immunoSEQ multiplex PCR; TCRdb stores in-frame clones only, minus some. The data show 430,000 or so clones, around nine tenths seen once. The sample comes from a study of Ad26.COV2.S vaccination and SARS-CoV-2 variants. In the study overall: In the COV1001 trial, the donor was in the Ad26.COV2.S arm. Administration of Ad26.COV2.S was intramuscular, either once or twice 56 days apart.

Study results and caveats: Comparable non-spike TCR breadth was observed in vaccine and placebo recipients. Breadth and depth estimates from TCRs may understate total T cell responses.

Described treatment: about 20 received Ad26.COV2.S at low or high dose, single or two shots; 5 received placebo; per-sample allocation not given. It was on day 63 after the first vaccine or placebo injection that samples were taken. The clonotype originates from a person between 18 and 65 years old who received the Ad26.COV2.S COVID-19 vaccine or a placebo. Sequenced here: peripheral blood, sampled in a trial of Ad26.COV2.S vaccine versus placebo. The chain carries TRBV11-2 and TRBJ1-6; TRBD1 agrees at 9 bases. In DNA form, the CDR3 reads TGTGCCAGCAGTTTAGACAGGGGGAATTCACCCCTCCACTTT. Its translation: CASSLDRGNSPLHF.